The entry below describes one T cell receptor beta chain. CDR1 is SGHDT, CDR2 YYEEEE, per germline. This CDR3 is built from 15 residues. V was clipped by 0 bases and J by 7 bases, with 14 bases between them. This sample is part of a study of blood T cell repertoires in COVID-19. The assay was immunoSEQ multiplex PCR, and TCRdb's table has in-frame clones only and misses some. The sample records 200,000 to 250,000 clones, approximately 83% being singletons. This TCR derives from a woman between 45 and 60 years old who had been exposed to COVID-19. The material sequenced was PBMCs or T cells enriched from blood (not recorded which). The chain joins TRBV5-6 to TRBJ1-5; D unresolved. Here the CDR3 DNA reads TGTGCCAGCAGCTTGGCTTGGGCAACTGGACAGCCCCAGCATTTT. This sequence encodes CASSLAWATGQPQHF.